Sequencing of this TCR beta chain was carried out in a study of cytomegalovirus exposure and HLA in healthy donors. Remarks on this clone: The antigen is undetermined.

Study-wide results and limits: For most TCR sequences rarity was the rule, although some public TCRs occurred in many donors. According to a subsequent analysis, TCR clusters identified in the first cohort showed a tendency to co-occur across the roughly 120 validation repertoires. Diagnosis of cytomegalovirus status made by the classifier reportedly showed high specificity and sensitivity. In vitro checks showed that three CMV-associated chains really do target CMV antigens.

CDR3 size: 18 residues. Germline V gene lookup returns CDR1 MGHRA and CDR2 YSYEKL. J was trimmed by 4 bases and V by 0 bases; bases with no gene match: 7. Assay: immunoSEQ multiplex PCR; the TCRdb copy retains only in-frame clones and omits some. The sample contains around 300,000 clones, roughly 90% of which appear only once. Sequenced input: PBMCs. This chain connects TRBV4-1 to TRBJ2-2; 11 bases fit TRBD2. This receptor was obtained from a woman aged 30 to 39 in good health and CMV-seropositive. CDR3: CASSQEIAGGPSTGELFF. The CDR3 DNA follows: TGCGCCAGCAGCCAAGAGATAGCGGGGGGGCCTAGCACCGGGGAGCTGTTTTTT.